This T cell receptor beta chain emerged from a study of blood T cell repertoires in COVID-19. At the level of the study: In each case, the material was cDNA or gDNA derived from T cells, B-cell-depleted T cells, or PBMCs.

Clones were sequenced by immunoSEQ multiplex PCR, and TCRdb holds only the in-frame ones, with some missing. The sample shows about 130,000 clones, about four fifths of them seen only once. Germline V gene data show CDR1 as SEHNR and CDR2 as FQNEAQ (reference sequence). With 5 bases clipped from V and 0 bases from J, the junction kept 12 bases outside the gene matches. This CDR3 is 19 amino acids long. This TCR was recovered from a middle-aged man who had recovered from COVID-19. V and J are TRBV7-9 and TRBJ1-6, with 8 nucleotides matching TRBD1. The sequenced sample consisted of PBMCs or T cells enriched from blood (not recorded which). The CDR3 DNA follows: TGTGCCAGCAGCCGTAACCCGGGACAGGATAGCTCCTATAATTCACCCCTCCACTTT. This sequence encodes CASSRNPGQDSSYNSPLHF.